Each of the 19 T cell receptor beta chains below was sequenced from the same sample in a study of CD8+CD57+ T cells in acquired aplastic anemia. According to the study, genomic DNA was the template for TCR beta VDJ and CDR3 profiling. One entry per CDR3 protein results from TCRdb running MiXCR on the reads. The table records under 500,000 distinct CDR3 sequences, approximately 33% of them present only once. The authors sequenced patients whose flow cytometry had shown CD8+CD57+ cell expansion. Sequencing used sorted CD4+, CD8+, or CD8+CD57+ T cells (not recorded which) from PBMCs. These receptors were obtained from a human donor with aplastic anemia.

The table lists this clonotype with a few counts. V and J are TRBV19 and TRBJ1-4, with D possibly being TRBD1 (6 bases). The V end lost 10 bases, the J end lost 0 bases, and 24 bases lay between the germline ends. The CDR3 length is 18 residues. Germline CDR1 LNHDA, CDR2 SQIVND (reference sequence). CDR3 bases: TGTGCCACCCAGGACAGAGGACGGATGAGAACAACTAATGAAAAACTGTTTTTT. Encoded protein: CATQDRGRMRTTNEKLFF. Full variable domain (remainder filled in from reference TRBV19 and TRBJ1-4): DGGITQSPKYLFRKEGQNVTLSCEQNLNHDAMYWYRQDPGQGLRLIYYSQIVNDFQKGDIAEGYSVSREKKESFPLTVTSAQKNPTAFYLCATQDRGRMRTTNEKLFFGSGTQLSVL.

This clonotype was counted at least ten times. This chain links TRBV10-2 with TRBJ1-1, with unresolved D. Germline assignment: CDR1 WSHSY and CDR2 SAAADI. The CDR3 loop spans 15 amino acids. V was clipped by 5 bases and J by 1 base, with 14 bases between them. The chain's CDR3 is CASSPPDFRNTEAFF. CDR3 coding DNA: TGCGCCAGCAGTCCACCAGATTTCAGGAACACTGAAGCTTTCTTT.

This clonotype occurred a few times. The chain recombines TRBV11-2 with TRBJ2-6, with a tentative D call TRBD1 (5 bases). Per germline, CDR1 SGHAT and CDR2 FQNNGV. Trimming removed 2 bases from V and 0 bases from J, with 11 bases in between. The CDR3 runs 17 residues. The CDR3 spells CASSLRGAGSGANVLTF. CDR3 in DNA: TGTGCCAGCAGCTTAAGGGGTGCTGGCTCTGGGGCCAACGTCCTGACTTTC.

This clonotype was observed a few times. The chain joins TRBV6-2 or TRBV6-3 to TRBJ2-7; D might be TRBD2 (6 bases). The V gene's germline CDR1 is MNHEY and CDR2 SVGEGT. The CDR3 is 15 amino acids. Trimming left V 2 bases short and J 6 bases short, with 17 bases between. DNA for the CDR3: TGTGCCAGCAGTTACGAGGGACTCGGGCAGGTCGAGCAGTACTTC. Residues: CASSYEGLGQVEQYF.

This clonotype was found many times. CDR3 sequence (DNA): TGCAGTGTAGGCAGTCACTATAATTCACCCCTCCACTTT. Its protein product is CSVGSHYNSPLHF. The chain joins TRBV20-1 to TRBJ1-6; D call uncertain. Germline lookup yields CDR1 DFQATT and CDR2 SNEGSKA (reference sequence). V was pared by 7 bases and J by 3 bases, with 10 bases between. CDR3 length: 13 amino acids.

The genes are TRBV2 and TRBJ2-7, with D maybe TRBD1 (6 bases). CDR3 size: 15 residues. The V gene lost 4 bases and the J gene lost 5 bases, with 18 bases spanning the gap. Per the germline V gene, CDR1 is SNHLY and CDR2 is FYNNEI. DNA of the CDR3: TGTGCCAGCAGTGTGGACAGAATTGCTTCCCACGAGCAGTACTTC. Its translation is CASSVDRIASHEQYF.

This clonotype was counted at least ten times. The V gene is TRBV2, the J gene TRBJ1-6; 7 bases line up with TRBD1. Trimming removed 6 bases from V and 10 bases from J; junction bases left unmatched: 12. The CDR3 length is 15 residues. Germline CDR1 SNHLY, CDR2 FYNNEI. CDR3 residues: CASRLGQPEFSPLHF. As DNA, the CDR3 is TGTGCCAGCAGGCTGGGACAGCCCGAATTCTCACCCCTCCACTTT. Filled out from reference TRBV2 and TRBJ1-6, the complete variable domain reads EPEVTQTPSHQVTQMGQEVILRCVPISNHLYFYWYRQILGQKVEFLVSFYNNEISEKSEIFDDQFSVERPDGSNFTLKIRSTKLEDSAMYFCASRLGQPEFSPLHFGNGTRLTVT.

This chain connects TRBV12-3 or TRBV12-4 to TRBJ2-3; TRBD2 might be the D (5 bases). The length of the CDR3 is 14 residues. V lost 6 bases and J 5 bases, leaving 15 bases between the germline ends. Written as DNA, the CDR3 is TGTGCCAGCAGATCCGAGGTCCGGGGAGATACGCAGTATTTT. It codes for CASRSEVRGDTQYF.

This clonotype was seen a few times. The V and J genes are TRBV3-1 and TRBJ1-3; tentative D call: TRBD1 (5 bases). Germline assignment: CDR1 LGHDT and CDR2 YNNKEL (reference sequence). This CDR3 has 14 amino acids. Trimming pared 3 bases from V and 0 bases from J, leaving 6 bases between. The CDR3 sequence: CASSQTDSGNTIYF. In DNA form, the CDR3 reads TGTGCCAGCAGCCAGACAGACTCTGGAAACACCATATATTTT.

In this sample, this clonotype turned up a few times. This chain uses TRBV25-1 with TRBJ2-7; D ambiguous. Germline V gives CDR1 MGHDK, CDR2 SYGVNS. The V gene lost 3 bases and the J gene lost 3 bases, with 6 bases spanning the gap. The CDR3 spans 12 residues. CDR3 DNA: TGTGCCAGCAGTGACTACATCTACGAGCAGTACTTC. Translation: CASSDYIYEQYF.

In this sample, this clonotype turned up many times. The CDR3 sequence: CASSLQLGQGPYGYTF. The CDR3 DNA sequence: TGTGCCAGCAGCCTTCAACTCGGACAGGGCCCCTATGGCTACACCTTC. The chain is built from TRBV11-1 and TRBJ1-2; 8 bases fit TRBD1. Germline assignment: CDR1 SGHAT and CDR2 FQDESV (reference sequence). Germline trimming cut 5 bases from V and 4 bases from J; bases unmatched to any gene: 12. There are 16 residues in the CDR3.

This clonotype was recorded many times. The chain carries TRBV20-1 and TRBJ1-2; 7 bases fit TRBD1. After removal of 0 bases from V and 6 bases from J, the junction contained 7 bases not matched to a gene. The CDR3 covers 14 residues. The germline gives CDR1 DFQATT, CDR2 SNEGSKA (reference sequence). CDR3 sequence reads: CSARDYRGQDGYTF. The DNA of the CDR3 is TGCAGTGCTAGAGATTATAGGGGGCAGGATGGCTACACCTTC.

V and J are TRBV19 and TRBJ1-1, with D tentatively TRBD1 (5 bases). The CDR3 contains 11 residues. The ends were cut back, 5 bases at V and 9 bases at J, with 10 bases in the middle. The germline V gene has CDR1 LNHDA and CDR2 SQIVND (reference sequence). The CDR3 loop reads CASSASGQAFF. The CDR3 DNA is TGTGCCAGTAGTGCTTCAGGGCAAGCTTTCTTT.

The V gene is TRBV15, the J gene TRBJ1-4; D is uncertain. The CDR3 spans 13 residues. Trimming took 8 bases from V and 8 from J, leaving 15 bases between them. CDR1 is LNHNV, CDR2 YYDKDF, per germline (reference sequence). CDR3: CATPGEGGEKLFF. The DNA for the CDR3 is TGTGCCACCCCCGGGGAGGGAGGGGAAAAACTGTTTTTT. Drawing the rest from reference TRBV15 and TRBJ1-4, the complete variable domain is DAMVIQNPRYQVTQFGKPVTLSCSQTLNHNVMYWYQQKSSQAPKLLFHYYDKDFNNEADTPDNFQSRRPNTSFCFLDIRSPGLGDTAMYLCATPGEGGEKLFFGSGTQLSVL.

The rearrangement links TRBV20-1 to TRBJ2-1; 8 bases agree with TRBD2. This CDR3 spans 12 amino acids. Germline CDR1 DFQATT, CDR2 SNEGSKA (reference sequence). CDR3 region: CLGSGGGNEQFF. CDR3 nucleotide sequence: TGCCTGGGTTCGGGGGGGGGGAATGAGCAGTTCTTC.

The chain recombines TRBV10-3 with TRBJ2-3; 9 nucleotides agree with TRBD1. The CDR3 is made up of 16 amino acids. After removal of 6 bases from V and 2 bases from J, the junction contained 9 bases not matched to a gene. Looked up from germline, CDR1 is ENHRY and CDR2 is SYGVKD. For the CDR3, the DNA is TGTGCCATCAGCCGGACCGGGACAGGGTCCACAGATACGCAGTATTTT. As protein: CAISRTGTGSTDTQYF.

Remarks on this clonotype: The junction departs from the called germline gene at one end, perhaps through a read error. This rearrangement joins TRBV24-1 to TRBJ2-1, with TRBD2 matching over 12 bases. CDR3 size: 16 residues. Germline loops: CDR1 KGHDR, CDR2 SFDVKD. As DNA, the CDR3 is TGTGCCTCCAGTGATAGTACTAGCGGGAGGCTCAATGAGCAGTTCTTC. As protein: CASSDSTSGRLNEQFF.

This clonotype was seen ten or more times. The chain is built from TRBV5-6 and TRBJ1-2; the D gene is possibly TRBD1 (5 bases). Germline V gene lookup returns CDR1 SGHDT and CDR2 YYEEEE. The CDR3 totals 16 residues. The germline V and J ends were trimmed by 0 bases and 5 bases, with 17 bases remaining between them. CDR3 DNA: TGTGCCAGCAGCTTGGAGAGGGACGGGCTCGTATATGGCTACACCTTC. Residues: CASSLERDGLVYGYTF.

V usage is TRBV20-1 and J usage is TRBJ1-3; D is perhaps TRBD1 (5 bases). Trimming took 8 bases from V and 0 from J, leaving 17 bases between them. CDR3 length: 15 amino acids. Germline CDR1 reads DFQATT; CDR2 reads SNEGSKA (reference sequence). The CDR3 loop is CSPEMVRGSGNTIYF. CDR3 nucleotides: TGCAGTCCAGAGATGGTTAGGGGCTCTGGAAACACCATATATTTT.